These 18 T cell receptor beta chains came from one sample sequenced in a study of T-cell reconstitution after alpha-beta-depleted transplantation in children. Unique molecular identifiers were used in preparing the TCRbeta library. TCRdb passed the PCR reads through MiXCR, listing each CDR3 protein once. This sample has 130,000 to 150,000 distinct CDR3 sequences, with around 10% found just once. This specimen was PBMCs, mostly from graft donor cells, taken 180 days after TCRalphabeta/CD19-depleted stem cell transplant. These receptors were collected from a female patient aged 2 to 10 who had a stem cell transplant for congenital amegakaryocytic thrombocytopenia, so the T cells may come from the graft donor.

This clonotype has just a few counts. The gene calls are TRBV3-1 and TRBJ2-7, with D tentatively TRBD1 (5 bases). V gave up 10 bases and J gave up 5 bases, with 18 bases separating them. This CDR3 is built from 13 residues. Germline V CDR1 and CDR2: LGHDT, YNNKEL (reference sequence). CDR3 nucleotide sequence: TGTGCCACTACCCGTCAAGGGGTCCACGAGCAGTACTTC. Translation: CATTRQGVHEQYF.

J is TRBJ2-7 and V is TRBV12-3 or TRBV12-4; the match to TRBD1 covers 10 bases. Trimming at V came to 4 bases and at J to 6 bases, leaving 6 bases not matched to a gene. The CDR3 contains 14 residues. The CDR3 region is CASSSGQGLSEQYF. The CDR3 DNA follows: TGTGCCAGCAGTTCGGGACAGGGGCTCTCCGAGCAGTACTTC.

This clonotype was picked up a small number of times. The chain is built from TRBV28 and TRBJ1-5, with unresolved D. V lost 1 base, J lost 2 bases, and 3 bases lay in between. Germline V gene sequence: CDR1 MDHEN, CDR2 SYDVKM. The CDR3 runs to 13 residues. For the CDR3, the DNA is TGTGCCAGCAGTTTATACGGCAATCAGCCCCAGCATTTT. Translation: CASSLYGNQPQHF.

The chain links TRBV20-1 to TRBJ1-1; D is unresolved. The CDR3 runs 15 residues. Trimming cost V 5 bases and J 3 bases, with 19 bases left between them. Germline assignment: CDR1 DFQATT and CDR2 SNEGSKA (reference sequence). The CDR3 region is CSAYPKKGAYTEAFF. The CDR3 DNA is TGCAGTGCTTACCCCAAGAAGGGAGCCTACACTGAAGCTTTCTTT.

This clonotype was seen at least ten times. The rearrangement links TRBV20-1 to TRBJ2-4, with D maybe TRBD2 (6 bases). CDR3 length equals 13 residues. Germline V gene lookup returns CDR1 DFQATT and CDR2 SNEGSKA (reference sequence). Trimming stripped 5 bases from V and 1 base from J, with 9 bases between. The CDR3 spells CSAGGLAKNIQYF. In DNA, the CDR3 is TGCAGTGCTGGGGGACTCGCCAAAAACATTCAGTACTTC.

This clonotype was detected many times. The rearrangement uses TRBV20-1 and TRBJ2-1, with a possible D match to TRBD2 (6 bases). The CDR3 consists of 14 residues. Trimming shortened V by 6 bases and J by 0 bases, and 12 bases separated the two germline ends. CDR1 DFQATT and CDR2 SNEGSKA come from the germline V gene (reference sequence). This chain's CDR3 is CSAELRGSYNEQFF. Here the CDR3 DNA reads TGCAGTGCCGAACTGCGGGGCTCCTACAATGAGCAGTTCTTC.

This clonotype was counted many times. The chain is built from TRBV12-3 or TRBV12-4 and TRBJ2-4; 13 bases are shared with TRBD2. This CDR3 spans 19 amino acids. J lost 3 bases, V lost 4 bases, and 12 bases had no gene match. CDR3 region: CASSSYGLAGVGNKNIQYF. CDR3 sequence (DNA): TGTGCCAGCAGTTCGTACGGACTAGCGGGAGTGGGGAACAAAAACATTCAGTACTTC.

The table lists this clonotype with many counts. The rearrangement uses TRBV5-1 and TRBJ1-2; no clear D gene. Between the trimmed V and J ends, which lost 2 bases and 5 bases, there was a span of 19 bases. This CDR3 is 16 amino acids long. The germline V gene has CDR1 SGHRS and CDR2 YFSETQ. The CDR3 DNA reads TGCGCCAGCAGCTTTGGTGTCAGACCTAGGGATTATGGCTACACCTTC. Residues: CASSFGVRPRDYGYTF. Filled out from reference TRBV5-1 and TRBJ1-2, the complete variable domain reads KAGVTQTPRYLIKTRGQQVTLSCSPISGHRSVSWYQQTPGQGLQFLFEYFSETQRNKGNFPGRFSGRQFSNSRSEMNVSTLELGDSALYLCASSFGVRPRDYGYTFGSGTRLTVV.

This clonotype was recorded at least ten times. The rearrangement joins TRBV6-4 to TRBJ2-1; the D gene is possibly TRBD2 (5 bases). V shed 3 bases and J shed 0 bases, with 12 bases lying between them. Germline CDR1 and CDR2: MRHNA and SNTAGT. This CDR3 region has 16 residues. This chain's CDR3 is CASSEQDSSSYNEQFF. CDR3 DNA: TGTGCCAGCAGTGAGCAGGACTCGAGCTCCTACAATGAGCAGTTCTTC.

This clonotype was seen ten or more times. The rearrangement links TRBV29-1 to TRBJ2-4; the match to TRBD1 covers 10 bases. The germline gives CDR1 SQVTM, CDR2 ANQGSEA. The CDR3 has 15 residues. Germline trimming cut 6 bases from V and 8 bases from J; bases unmatched to any gene: 13. The CDR3 DNA sequence: TGCAGCGTCGCCACCGGGACAGGGGTTCTGCACATTCAGTACTTC. Its protein is CSVATGTGVLHIQYF.

Worth noting for this clonotype: A single base separates this from a much larger clone, so it may be a read error. The V and J genes are TRBV12-3 or TRBV12-4 and TRBJ1-2; TRBD1 matches at 7 bases. CDR3 length: 13 amino acids. In DNA form, the CDR3 reads TGTGCCAGCAGGCCGACAGGGTTCTATCGCTACACCTTC. This gives the protein CASRPTGFYRYTF.

This clonotype was seen a handful of times. The genes are TRBV20-1 and TRBJ2-1; 9 bases agree with TRBD2. V trimming: 5 bases; J trimming: 3 bases; junction bases outside the gene matches: 8. This CDR3 is built from 15 residues. Per germline, CDR1 DFQATT and CDR2 SNEGSKA (reference sequence). CDR3 in amino acids: CSARRLADYYNEQFF. In DNA, the CDR3 is TGCAGTGCTCGACGACTAGCGGATTACTACAATGAGCAGTTCTTC.

This clonotype was counted only a few times. The rearrangement joins TRBV5-1 to TRBJ2-7; D may be TRBD2 (5 bases). Trimming removed 1 base from V and 0 bases from J, with 17 bases in between. The CDR3 is 17 amino acids. The germline CDR1 and CDR2 sequences are SGHRS and YFSETQ. CDR3 sequence: CASSLPIIRLSSYEQYF. The CDR3 DNA reads as TGCGCCAGCAGCTTGCCCATTATCCGACTAAGCTCCTACGAGCAGTACTTC.

The chain combines TRBV11-2 with TRBJ2-3; 7 bases are a match to TRBD2. Per germline, CDR1 SGHAT and CDR2 FQNNGV. V trimming: 6 bases; J trimming: 2 bases; junction bases outside the gene matches: 5. This CDR3 is 14 amino acids long. CDR3: CASRIAGSTDTQYF. Here the CDR3 DNA reads TGTGCCAGCAGAATAGCGGGTTCCACAGATACGCAGTATTTT.

This clonotype was picked up a small number of times. V and J are TRBV10-3 and TRBJ2-3, with 14 bases fitting TRBD2. V was pared by 3 bases and J by 7 bases, with 12 bases of the junction left unmatched. The germline V gene has CDR1 ENHRY and CDR2 SYGVKD. The CDR3 is 18 amino acids. CDR3 sequence (DNA): TGTGCCATCAGTGAAGGGACTAGCGGGAGTCGGGTGGTGAATACGCAGTATTTT. Its protein product is CAISEGTSGSRVVNTQYF.

This clonotype has at least ten counts. CDR3 region: CAGGQNTGELFF. The CDR3 DNA follows: TGTGCCGGGGGACAGAACACCGGGGAGCTGTTTTTT. The chain links TRBV10-3 to TRBJ2-2; tentative D call: TRBD1 (6 bases). Trimming left V 11 bases short and J 1 base short, with 8 bases between. This CDR3 is 12 amino acids long. The germline V gene has CDR1 ENHRY and CDR2 SYGVKD.

This clonotype was counted at least ten times. The genes are TRBV29-1 and TRBJ1-4; 8 positions agree with TRBD1. The J segment lost 0 bases and the V segment lost 0 bases, leaving 6 bases of the junction unmatched. The CDR3 loop spans 17 amino acids. CDR1 is SQVTM, CDR2 ANQGSEA, per germline. The CDR3 is CSVEDRTGTATNEKLFF. The CDR3 region has the DNA TGCAGCGTTGAAGATAGGACAGGGACAGCAACTAATGAAAAACTGTTTTTT. Combining the CDR3 with reference TRBV29-1 and TRBJ1-4 gives the whole variable domain SAVISQKPSRDICQRGTSLTIQCQVDSQVTMMFWYRQQPGQSLTLIATANQGSEATYESGFVIDKFPISRPNLTFSTLTVSNMSPEDSSIYLCSVEDRTGTATNEKLFFGSGTQLSVL.

The sample holds a few counts of this clonotype. The chain joins TRBV5-4 to TRBJ2-1; TRBD2 agrees at 11 bases. Trimming at V came to 3 bases and at J to 5 bases, leaving 7 bases not matched to a gene. Germline V CDR1 and CDR2: SGHNT, YYREEE (reference sequence). This CDR3 contains 16 residues. The CDR3: CASSSLTSGIDNEQFF. For the CDR3, the DNA is TGTGCCAGCAGCTCCCTGACTAGCGGGATTGACAATGAGCAGTTCTTC.